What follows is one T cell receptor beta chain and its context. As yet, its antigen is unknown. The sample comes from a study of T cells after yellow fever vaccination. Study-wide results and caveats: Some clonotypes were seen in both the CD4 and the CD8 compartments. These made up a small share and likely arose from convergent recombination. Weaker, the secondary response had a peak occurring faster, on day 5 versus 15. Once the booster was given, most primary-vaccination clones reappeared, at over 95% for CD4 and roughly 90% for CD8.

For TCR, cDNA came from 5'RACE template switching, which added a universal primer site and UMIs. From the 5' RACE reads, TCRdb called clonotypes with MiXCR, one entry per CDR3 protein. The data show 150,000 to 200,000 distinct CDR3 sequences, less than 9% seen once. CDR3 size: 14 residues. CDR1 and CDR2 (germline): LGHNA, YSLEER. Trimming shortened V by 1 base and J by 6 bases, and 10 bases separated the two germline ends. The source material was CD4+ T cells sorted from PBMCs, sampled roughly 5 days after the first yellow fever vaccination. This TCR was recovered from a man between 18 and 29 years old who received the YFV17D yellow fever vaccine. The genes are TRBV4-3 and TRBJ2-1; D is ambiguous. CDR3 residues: CASSQVIPPNEQFF. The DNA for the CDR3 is TGCGCCAGCAGCCAAGTGATCCCTCCCAATGAGCAGTTCTTC.